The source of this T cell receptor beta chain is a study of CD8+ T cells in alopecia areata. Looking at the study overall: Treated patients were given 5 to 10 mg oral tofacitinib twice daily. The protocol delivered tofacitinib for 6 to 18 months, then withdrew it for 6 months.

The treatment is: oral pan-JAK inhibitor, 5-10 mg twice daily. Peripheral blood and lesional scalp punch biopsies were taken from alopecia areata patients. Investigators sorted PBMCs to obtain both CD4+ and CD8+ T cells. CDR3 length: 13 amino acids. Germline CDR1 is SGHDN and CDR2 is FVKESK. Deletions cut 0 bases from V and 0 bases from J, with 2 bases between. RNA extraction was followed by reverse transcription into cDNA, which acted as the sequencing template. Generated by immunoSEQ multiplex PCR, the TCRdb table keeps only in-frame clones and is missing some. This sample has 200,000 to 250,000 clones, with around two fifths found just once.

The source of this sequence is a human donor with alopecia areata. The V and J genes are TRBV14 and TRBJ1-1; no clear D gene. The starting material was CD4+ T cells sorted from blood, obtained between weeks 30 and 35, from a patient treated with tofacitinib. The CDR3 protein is CASSQELNTEAFF. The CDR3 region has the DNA TGTGCCAGCAGCCAAGAGCTGAACACTGAAGCTTTCTTT.